The clone carrying this T cell receptor beta chain was detected many times. The antigen is undetermined. These data belong to a study of T cells in Graves' hyperthyroidism and ophthalmopathy. Study background: Any treatment followed the collection of peripheral blood at initial diagnosis. The study, taken as a whole, reports: Model predictions of ophthalmopathy came a median about 6.3 months before onset.

The length of the CDR3 is 12 residues. Germline V gene sequence: CDR1 DFQATT, CDR2 SNEGSKA (reference sequence). Trimming pared 2 bases from V and 2 bases from J, leaving 6 bases between. The PBMCs had their origin in more than 9.5 ml of fresh peripheral blood. TCR beta CDR3 regions were amplified from RNA. A set of HTBI primers served as the primers for a first-round RT-PCR of the TCR CDR3. TCRdb re-called the multiplex PCR reads through MiXCR, storing one row per CDR3 protein. The sample lists a few hundred thousand distinct CDR3 sequences, roughly 13% seen once, with roughly 4.8% in the top ten. V gene TRBV20-1 combines with J gene TRBJ2-5; TRBD2 might be the D (5 bases). Sequencing was performed on blood. This sequence originates from a woman between 18 and 29 years old with Graves' hyperthyroidism. Here the CDR3 reads CSARTSQETQYF. The CDR3 coding sequence is TGCAGTGCTAGAACTAGTCAAGAGACCCAGTACTTC.